One and the same sample provided the 16 T cell receptor beta chains below, sequenced in a study of OX40 agonist ivuxolimab in advanced cancers. The data were produced by immunoSEQ multiplex PCR, yet TCRdb's version contains in-frame clones alone and is incomplete. In the table there are around 43,000 clones, around 90% of which are singletons. The sequences come from CD4+ or CD8+ T cells sorted from blood, collected in a trial of the OX40 agonist ivuxolimab. The receptors originated from an adult with an advanced solid tumor such as melanoma, head and neck, liver or kidney cancer.

This chain connects TRBV5-1 to TRBJ2-6, with 7 bases identical to TRBD1. This CDR3 is built from 17 residues. Germline values: CDR1 SGHRS, CDR2 YFSETQ. V dropped 4 bases and J dropped 0; count of bases not matched to a gene: 7. CDR3 in amino acids: CASSGTAHNSGANVLTF. The CDR3, as DNA: TGCGCCAGCAGCGGGACAGCTCATAACTCTGGGGCCAACGTCCTGACTTTC.

The chain has TRBV27 and TRBJ1-6; D call uncertain. CDR3 length equals 17 residues. CDR1 is MNHEY and CDR2 is SMNVEV in the germline V gene (reference sequence). V dropped 2 bases and J dropped 0 bases, with 11 bases sitting between them. CDR3 sequence reads: CASSLADPSSYNSPLHF. The CDR3, as DNA: TGTGCCAGCAGTTTAGCGGACCCCAGCTCCTATAATTCACCCCTCCACTTT.

This clone came up a few times. The V call is TRBV11-2, the J call TRBJ1-5, with TRBD1 identical over 10 bases. V lost 3 bases, J lost 6 bases, and 5 bases stayed unmatched. The CDR3 runs to 15 residues. The germline V gene has CDR1 SGHAT and CDR2 FQNNGV. The CDR3 region is CASSFGTGVRQPQHF. The DNA for the CDR3 is TGTGCCAGCAGCTTCGGGACAGGGGTTCGTCAGCCCCAGCATTTT.

This clone was seen a few times. This chain links TRBV11-2 with TRBJ1-1; D is ambiguous. Trimming pared 3 bases from V and 2 bases from J, leaving 1 base between. The CDR3 has 11 amino acids. Germline assignment: CDR1 SGHAT and CDR2 FQNNGV. CDR3 residues: CASSFNTEAFF. CDR3 nucleotides: TGTGCCAGCAGCTTTAACACTGAAGCTTTCTTT.

The genes are TRBV10-3 and TRBJ1-5; no firm D call. Trimming removed 8 bases at V and 0 bases at J, with 14 bases between. This CDR3 is built from 15 residues. Germline V lookup: CDR1 ENHRY, CDR2 SYGVKD. The CDR3 bases are TGTGCCATCGGCTCTCCGGTCAATAGCAATCAGCCCCAGCATTTT. Translating gives CAIGSPVNSNQPQHF.

This chain joins TRBV13 and TRBJ1-1, with TRBD1 matching 8 bases. Germline assignment: CDR1 PRHDT and CDR2 FYEKMQ (reference sequence). The CDR3 loop spans 15 amino acids. Unmatched junction bases numbered 8, after V lost 7 bases and J lost 1 base. The CDR3 region is CASILWTGPNTEAFF. Written as DNA, the CDR3 is TGTGCCAGCATCCTTTGGACAGGGCCGAACACTGAAGCTTTCTTT.

This clone was seen only once. The gene calls are TRBV2 and TRBJ2-2; 9 bases are a match to TRBD1. The germline V gene has CDR1 SNHLY and CDR2 FYNNEI. CDR3 length equals 18 residues. The J segment lost 0 bases and the V segment lost 6 bases, leaving 11 bases of the junction unmatched. CDR3 in amino acids: CASSVTGGTEANTGELFF. CDR3 coding DNA: TGTGCCAGCAGCGTCACAGGGGGCACCGAAGCGAACACCGGGGAGCTGTTTTTT. Supplemented by reference TRBV2 and TRBJ2-2, the full variable domain reads EPEVTQTPSHQVTQMGQEVILRCVPISNHLYFYWYRQILGQKVEFLVSFYNNEISEKSEIFDDQFSVERPDGSNFTLKIRSTKLEDSAMYFCASSVTGGTEANTGELFFGEGSRLTVL.

The rearrangement joins TRBV27 to TRBJ2-7; D unresolved. This CDR3 has 13 residues. Trimming left V 3 bases short and J 6 bases short, with 12 bases between. In germline, CDR1 is MNHEY, CDR2 SMNVEV (reference sequence). CDR3 sequence: CASSLGRASEQYF. The CDR3 region has the DNA TGTGCCAGCAGTTTGGGTAGAGCCTCCGAGCAGTACTTC.

This chain uses TRBV9 with TRBJ2-3; the D gene is possibly TRBD2 (7 bases). This CDR3 spans 15 amino acids. Germline CDR1 reads SGDLS; CDR2 reads YYNGEE. V dropped 6 bases and J dropped 5 bases, with 19 bases sitting between them. The CDR3 DNA sequence: TGTGCCAGCAACCCAAAGGGGGGGCTACTAGATACGCAGTATTTT. Protein sequence: CASNPKGGLLDTQYF.

The CDR3 region has the DNA TGTGCCAGCAGTGACAACACCGGGACCGGAGCAGATACGCAGTATTTT. Protein: CASSDNTGTGADTQYF. This rearrangement joins TRBV6-4 to TRBJ2-3, with D possibly being TRBD1 or TRBD2 (5 bases each). CDR1 is MRHNA and CDR2 is SNTAGT in the germline V gene. Trimming removed 2 bases at V and 4 bases at J, with 16 bases between. This CDR3 is built from 16 residues.

The chain links TRBV27 to TRBJ2-7, with D perhaps matching TRBD1 (6 bases). The CDR3 has 14 residues. Deletions cut 8 bases from V and 2 bases from J, with 16 bases between. Germline assignment: CDR1 MNHEY and CDR2 SMNVEV (reference sequence). In nucleotides, the CDR3 is TGTGCCAGCTCGGTGTGGGGGACAACCTACGAGCAGTACTTC. Amino acids: CASSVWGTTYEQYF.

The CDR3 DNA reads TGCAGTGCTAGGTACAATCAGCCCCAGCATTTT. This encodes CSARYNQPQHF. The chain joins TRBV20-1 to TRBJ1-5; D unclear. The CDR3 extends over 11 amino acids. V lost 3 bases and J lost 3, with 3 bases in between. From germline, CDR1 is DFQATT and CDR2 SNEGSKA (reference sequence).

This clone was recorded a few times. The V call is TRBV27, the J call TRBJ2-5, with 9 bases lining up with TRBD1. Germline V gene data show CDR1 as MNHEY and CDR2 as SMNVEV (reference sequence). There are 18 residues in the CDR3. Trimming took 6 bases from V and 5 from J; bases not matched to a gene: 19. The CDR3 region is CASSNTDRGQFGGETQYF. The CDR3 DNA sequence: TGTGCCAGCAGCAACACGGACAGGGGCCAATTTGGTGGGGAGACCCAGTACTTC.

The chain joins TRBV11-2 to TRBJ2-5; 7 nucleotides line up with TRBD2. Trimming removed 3 bases from V and 0 bases from J; junction bases left unmatched: 4. This CDR3 has 15 amino acids. Germline V lookup: CDR1 SGHAT, CDR2 FQNNGV. CDR3: CASSFTAGDQETQYF. The CDR3 bases are TGTGCCAGCAGCTTTACGGCGGGGGACCAAGAGACCCAGTACTTC.

The rearrangement links TRBV27 to TRBJ1-1; D remains ambiguous. V lost 2 bases and J 2 bases, leaving 6 bases between the germline ends. The CDR3 is 13 residues long. CDR1 MNHEY and CDR2 SMNVEV come from the germline V gene (reference sequence). CDR3: CASSLMRNTEAFF. The CDR3 DNA reads as TGTGCCAGCAGTTTAATGCGTAACACTGAAGCTTTCTTT.

V is TRBV13 and J is TRBJ1-4; no firm D call. CDR3 length: 15 amino acids. The V gene lost 3 bases and the J gene lost 0 bases, with 8 bases spanning the gap. Germline CDR1 is PRHDT and CDR2 is FYEKMQ (reference sequence). The CDR3 DNA is TGTGCCAGCAGCTTGCAGGTAGCAACTAATGAAAAACTGTTTTTT. Amino acid sequence: CASSLQVATNEKLFF. Complete variable domain (other parts from reference TRBV13 and TRBJ1-4): AAGVIQSPRHLIKEKRETATLKCYPIPRHDTVYWYQQGPGQDPQFLISFYEKMQSDKGSIPDRFSAQQFSDYHSELNMSSLELGDSALYFCASSLQVATNEKLFFGSGTQLSVL.